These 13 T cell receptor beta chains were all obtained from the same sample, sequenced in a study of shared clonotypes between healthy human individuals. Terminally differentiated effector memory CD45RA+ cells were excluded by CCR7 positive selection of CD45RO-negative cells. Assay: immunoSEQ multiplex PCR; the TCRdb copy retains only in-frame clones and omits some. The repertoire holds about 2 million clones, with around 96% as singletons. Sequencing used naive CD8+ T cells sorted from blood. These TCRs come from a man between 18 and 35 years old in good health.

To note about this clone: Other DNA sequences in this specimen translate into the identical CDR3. The CDR3: CASSYSSGGSYEQYF. DNA for the CDR3: TGTGCCAGCAGTTACTCGTCGGGGGGCTCCTACGAGCAGTACTTC. The rearrangement uses TRBV6-5 and TRBJ2-7; 7 bases are a match to TRBD2. Trimming took 0 bases from V and 0 from J; bases not matched to a gene: 2. This CDR3 contains 15 residues. The germline V gene encodes CDR1 MNHEY and CDR2 SVGAGI.

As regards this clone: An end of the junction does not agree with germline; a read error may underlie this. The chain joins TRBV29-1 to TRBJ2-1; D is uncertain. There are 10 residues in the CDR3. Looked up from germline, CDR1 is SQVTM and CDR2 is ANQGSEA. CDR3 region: CSVVENGQFF. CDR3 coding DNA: TGCAGCGTTGTAGAAAATGGGCAGTTCTTC.

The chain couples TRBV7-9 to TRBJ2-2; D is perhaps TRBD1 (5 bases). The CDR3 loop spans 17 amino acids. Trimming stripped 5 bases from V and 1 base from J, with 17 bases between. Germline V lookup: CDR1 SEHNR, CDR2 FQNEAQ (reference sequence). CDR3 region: CASSPPRGQGNTGELFF. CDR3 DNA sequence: TGTGCCAGCAGCCCACCCCGTGGGCAGGGGAACACCGGGGAGCTGTTTTTT.

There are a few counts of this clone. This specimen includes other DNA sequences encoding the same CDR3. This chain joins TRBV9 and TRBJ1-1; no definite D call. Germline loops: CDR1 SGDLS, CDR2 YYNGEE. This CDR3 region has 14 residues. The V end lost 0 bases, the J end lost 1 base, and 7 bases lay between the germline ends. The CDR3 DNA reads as TGTGCCAGCAGCGTAGACGGGCGGAACACTGAAGCTTTCTTT. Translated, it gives CASSVDGRNTEAFF.

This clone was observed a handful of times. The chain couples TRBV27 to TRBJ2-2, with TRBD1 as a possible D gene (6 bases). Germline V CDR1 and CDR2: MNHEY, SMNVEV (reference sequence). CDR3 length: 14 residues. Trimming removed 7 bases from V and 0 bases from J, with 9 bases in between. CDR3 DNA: TGTGCCAGCAAAGGGACACCGAACACCGGGGAGCTGTTTTTT. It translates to CASKGTPNTGELFF.

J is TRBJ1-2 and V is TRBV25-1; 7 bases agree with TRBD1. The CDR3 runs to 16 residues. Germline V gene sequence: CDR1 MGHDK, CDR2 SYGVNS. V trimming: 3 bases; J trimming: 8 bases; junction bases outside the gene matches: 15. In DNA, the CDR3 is TGTGCCAGCAGTGACACGACCCTACAGGGGTTGGACGGCTACACCTTC. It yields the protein CASSDTTLQGLDGYTF.

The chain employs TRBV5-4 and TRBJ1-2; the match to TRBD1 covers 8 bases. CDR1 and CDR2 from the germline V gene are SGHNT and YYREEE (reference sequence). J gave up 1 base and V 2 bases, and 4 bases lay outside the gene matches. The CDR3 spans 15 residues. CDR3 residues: CASSFPQGDNYGYTF. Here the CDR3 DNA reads TGTGCCAGCAGCTTCCCACAGGGGGATAACTATGGCTACACCTTC.

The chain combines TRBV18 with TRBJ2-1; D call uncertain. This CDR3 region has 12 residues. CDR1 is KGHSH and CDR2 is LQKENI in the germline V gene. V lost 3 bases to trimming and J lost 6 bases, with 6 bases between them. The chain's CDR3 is CASSPFGNEQFF. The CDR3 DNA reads TGTGCCAGCTCACCTTTCGGCAATGAGCAGTTCTTC.

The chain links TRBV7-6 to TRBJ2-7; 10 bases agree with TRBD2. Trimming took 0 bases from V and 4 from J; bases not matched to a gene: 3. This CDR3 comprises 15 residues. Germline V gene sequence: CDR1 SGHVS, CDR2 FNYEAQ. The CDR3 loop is CASSLALAGVYEQYF. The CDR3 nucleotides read TGTGCCAGCAGCTTAGCCCTAGCGGGAGTTTACGAGCAGTACTTC.

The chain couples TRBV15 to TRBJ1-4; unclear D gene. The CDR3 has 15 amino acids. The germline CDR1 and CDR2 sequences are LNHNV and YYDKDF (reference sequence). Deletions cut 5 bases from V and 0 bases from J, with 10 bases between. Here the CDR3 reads CATSGEVATNEKLFF. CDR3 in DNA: TGTGCCACCAGCGGGGAGGTTGCAACTAATGAAAAACTGTTTTTT.

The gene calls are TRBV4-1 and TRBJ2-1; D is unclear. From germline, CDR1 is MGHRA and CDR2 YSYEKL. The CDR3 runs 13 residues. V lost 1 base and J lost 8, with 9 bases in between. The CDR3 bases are TGCGCCAGCAGCCAAGTGTATTCGGATGAGCAGTTCTTC. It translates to CASSQVYSDEQFF.

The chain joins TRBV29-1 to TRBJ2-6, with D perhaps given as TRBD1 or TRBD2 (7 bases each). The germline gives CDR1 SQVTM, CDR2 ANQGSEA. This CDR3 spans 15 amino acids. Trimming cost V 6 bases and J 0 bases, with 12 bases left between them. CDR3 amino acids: CSVAGDSSGANVLTF. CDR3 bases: TGCAGCGTGGCGGGGGACAGCTCTGGGGCCAACGTCCTGACTTTC.

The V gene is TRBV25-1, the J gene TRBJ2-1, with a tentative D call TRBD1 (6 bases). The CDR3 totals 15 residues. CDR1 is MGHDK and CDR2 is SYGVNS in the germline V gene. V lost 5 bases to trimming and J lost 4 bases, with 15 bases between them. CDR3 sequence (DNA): TGTGCCAGCAGTCTTCCTGGACAGAAATACAATGAGCAGTTCTTC. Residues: CASSLPGQKYNEQFF.